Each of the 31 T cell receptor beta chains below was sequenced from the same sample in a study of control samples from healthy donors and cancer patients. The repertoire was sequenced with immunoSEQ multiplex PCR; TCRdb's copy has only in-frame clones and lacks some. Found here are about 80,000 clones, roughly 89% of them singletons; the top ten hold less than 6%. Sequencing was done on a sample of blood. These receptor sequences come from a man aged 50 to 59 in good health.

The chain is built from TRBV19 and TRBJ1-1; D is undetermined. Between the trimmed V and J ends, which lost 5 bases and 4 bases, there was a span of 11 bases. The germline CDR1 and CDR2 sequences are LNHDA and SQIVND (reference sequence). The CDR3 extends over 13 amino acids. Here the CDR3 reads CASSSPRGTEAFF. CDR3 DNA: TGTGCCAGTAGTTCCCCCCGGGGCACTGAAGCTTTCTTT.

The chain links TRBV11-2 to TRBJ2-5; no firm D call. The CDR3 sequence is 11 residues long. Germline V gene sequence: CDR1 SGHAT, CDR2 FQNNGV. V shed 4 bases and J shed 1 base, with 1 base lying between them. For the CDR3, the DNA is TGTGCCAGCAGCTCCCAAGAGACCCAGTACTTC. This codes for CASSSQETQYF.

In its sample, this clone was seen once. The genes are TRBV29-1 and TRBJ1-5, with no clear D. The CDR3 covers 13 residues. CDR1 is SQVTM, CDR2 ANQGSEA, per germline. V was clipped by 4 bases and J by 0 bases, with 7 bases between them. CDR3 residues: CSVGSDSNQPQHF. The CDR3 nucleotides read TGCAGCGTTGGGAGCGATAGCAATCAGCCCCAGCATTTT.

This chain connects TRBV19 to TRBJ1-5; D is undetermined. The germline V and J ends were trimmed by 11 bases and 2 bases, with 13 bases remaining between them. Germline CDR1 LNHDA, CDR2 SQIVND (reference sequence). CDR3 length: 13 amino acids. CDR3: CAVDNLGNQPQHF. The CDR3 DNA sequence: TGTGCCGTAGATAACCTGGGCAATCAGCCCCAGCATTTT.

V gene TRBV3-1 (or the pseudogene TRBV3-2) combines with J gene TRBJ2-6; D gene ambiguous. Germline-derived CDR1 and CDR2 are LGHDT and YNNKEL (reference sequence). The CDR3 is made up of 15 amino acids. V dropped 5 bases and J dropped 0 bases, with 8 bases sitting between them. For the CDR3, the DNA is TGTGCCAGCAGCTCGACCCACTCTGGGGCCAACGTCCTGACTTTC. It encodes CASSSTHSGANVLTF.

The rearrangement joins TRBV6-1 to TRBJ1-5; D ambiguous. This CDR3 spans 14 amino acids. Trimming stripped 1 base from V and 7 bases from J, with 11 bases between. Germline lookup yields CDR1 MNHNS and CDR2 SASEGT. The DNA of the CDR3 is TGTGCCAGCAGTGAAGGAGGGATACGGCAGCCCCAGCATTTT. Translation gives CASSEGGIRQPQHF.

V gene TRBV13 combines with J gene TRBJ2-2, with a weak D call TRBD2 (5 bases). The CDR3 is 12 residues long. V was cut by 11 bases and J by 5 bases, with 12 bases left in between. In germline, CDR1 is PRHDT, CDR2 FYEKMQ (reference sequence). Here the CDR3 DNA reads TGTGCCGGAAAACGGGGAACCGGGGAGCTGTTTTTT. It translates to CAGKRGTGELFF.

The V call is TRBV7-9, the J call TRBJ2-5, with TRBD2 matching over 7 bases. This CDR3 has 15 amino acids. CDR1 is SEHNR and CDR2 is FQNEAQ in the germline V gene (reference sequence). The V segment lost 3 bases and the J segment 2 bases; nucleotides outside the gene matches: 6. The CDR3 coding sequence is TGTGCCAGCAGCTTGTCCGGACTAGAACAAGAGACCCAGTACTTC. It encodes CASSLSGLEQETQYF. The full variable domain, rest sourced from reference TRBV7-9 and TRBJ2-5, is DTGVSQNPRHKITKRGQNVTFRCDPISEHNRLYWYRQTLGQGPEFLTYFQNEAQLEKSRLLSDRFSAERPKGSFSTLEIQRTEQGDSAMYLCASSLSGLEQETQYFGPGTRLLVL.

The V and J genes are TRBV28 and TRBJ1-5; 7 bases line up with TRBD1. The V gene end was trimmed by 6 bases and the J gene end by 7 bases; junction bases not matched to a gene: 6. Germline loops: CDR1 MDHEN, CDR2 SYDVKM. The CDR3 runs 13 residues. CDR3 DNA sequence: TGTGCCAGCAGAAACACAGGGGAGCAGCCCCAGCATTTT. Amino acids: CASRNTGEQPQHF.

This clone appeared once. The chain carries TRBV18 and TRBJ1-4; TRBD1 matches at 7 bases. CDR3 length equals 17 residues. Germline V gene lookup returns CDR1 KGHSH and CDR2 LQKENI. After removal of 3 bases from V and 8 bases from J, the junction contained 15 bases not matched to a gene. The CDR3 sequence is CASSPSRDSPGLEKLFF. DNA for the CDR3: TGTGCCAGCTCACCTAGTCGGGACAGCCCGGGGCTAGAAAAACTGTTTTTT.

The CDR3 DNA sequence: TGCGCCAGCAGCCGGGACAGGGGGGGTGAAGCTTTCTTT. The encoded protein is CASSRDRGGEAFF. This rearrangement joins TRBV10-2 to TRBJ1-1, with 11 bases that match TRBD1. This CDR3 comprises 13 residues. The germline V gene has CDR1 WSHSY and CDR2 SAAADI. The ends lost 6 bases at V and 7 bases at J; junction bases unmatched: 4.

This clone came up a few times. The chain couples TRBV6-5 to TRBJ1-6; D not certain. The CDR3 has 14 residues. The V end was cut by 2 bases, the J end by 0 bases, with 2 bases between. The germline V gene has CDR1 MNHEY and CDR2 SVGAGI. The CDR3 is CASSYGSYNSPLHF. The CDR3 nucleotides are TGTGCCAGCAGTTACGGCTCCTATAATTCACCCCTCCACTTT.

CDR3 sequence reads: CASAPSRGGDTQYF. The CDR3 DNA is TGTGCCAGCGCACCTTCCAGGGGTGGAGATACGCAGTATTTT. The J gene is TRBJ2-3, the V gene TRBV6-5, with D possibly being TRBD1 (6 bases). CDR3 length: 14 residues. Looked up from germline, CDR1 is MNHEY and CDR2 is SVGAGI. V lost 8 bases and J 5 bases, leaving 17 bases between the germline ends.

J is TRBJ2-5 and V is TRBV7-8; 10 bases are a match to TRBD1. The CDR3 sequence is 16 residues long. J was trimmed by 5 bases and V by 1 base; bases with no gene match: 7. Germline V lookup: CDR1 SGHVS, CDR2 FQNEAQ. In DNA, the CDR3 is TGTGCCAGCAGCTTAGGGGGACAGGGGTTCAGGGAGACCCAGTACTTC. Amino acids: CASSLGGQGFRETQYF. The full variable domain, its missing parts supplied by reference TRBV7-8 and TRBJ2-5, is GAGVSQSPRYKVAKRGQDVALRCDPISGHVSLFWYQQALGQGPEFLTYFQNEAQLDKSGLPSDRFFAERPEGSVSTLKIQRTQQEDSAVYLCASSLGGQGFRETQYFGPGTRLLVL.

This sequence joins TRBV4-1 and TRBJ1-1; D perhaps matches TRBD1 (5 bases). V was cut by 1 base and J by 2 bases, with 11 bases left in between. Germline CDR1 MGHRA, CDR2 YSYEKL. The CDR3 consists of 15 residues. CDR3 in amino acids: CASSQAETVNTEAFF. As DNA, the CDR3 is TGCGCCAGCAGCCAAGCCGAGACAGTCAACACTGAAGCTTTCTTT.

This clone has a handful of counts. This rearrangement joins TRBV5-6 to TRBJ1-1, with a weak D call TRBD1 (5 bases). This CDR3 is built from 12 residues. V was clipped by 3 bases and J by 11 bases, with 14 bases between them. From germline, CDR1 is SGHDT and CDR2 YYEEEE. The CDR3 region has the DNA TGTGCCAGCAGCTCCCAGTGGGGCATGGCTTTCTTT. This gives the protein CASSSQWGMAFF.

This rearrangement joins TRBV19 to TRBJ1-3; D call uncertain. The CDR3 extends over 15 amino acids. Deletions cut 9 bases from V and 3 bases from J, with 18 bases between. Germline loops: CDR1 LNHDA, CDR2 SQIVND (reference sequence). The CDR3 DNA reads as TGTGCCAGGACGCAAGAGGGAAGGGTTGGAAACACCATATATTTT. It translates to CARTQEGRVGNTIYF.

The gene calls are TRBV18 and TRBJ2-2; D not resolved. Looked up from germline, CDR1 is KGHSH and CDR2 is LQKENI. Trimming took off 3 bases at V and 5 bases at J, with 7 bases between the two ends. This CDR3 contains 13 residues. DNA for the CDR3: TGTGCCAGCTCACCTGACCGGACCGGGGAGCTGTTTTTT. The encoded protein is CASSPDRTGELFF.

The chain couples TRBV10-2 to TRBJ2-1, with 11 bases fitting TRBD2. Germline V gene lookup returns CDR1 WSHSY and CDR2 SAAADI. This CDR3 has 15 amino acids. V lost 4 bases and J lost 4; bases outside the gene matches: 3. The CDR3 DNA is TGCGCCAGCAGTGTCACTAGCGGGGGATACAATGAGCAGTTCTTC. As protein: CASSVTSGGYNEQFF.

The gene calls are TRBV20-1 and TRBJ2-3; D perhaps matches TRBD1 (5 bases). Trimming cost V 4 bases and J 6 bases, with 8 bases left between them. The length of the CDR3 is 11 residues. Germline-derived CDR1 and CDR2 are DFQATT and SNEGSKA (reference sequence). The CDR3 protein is CSAMKGDTQYF. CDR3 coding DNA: TGCAGTGCTATGAAGGGGGATACGCAGTATTTT.

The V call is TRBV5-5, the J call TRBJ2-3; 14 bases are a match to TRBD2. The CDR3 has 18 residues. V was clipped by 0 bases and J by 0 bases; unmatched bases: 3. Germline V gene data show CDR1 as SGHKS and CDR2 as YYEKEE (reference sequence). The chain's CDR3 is CASSLAGLAGVSTDTQYF. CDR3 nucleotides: TGTGCCAGCAGCTTGGCGGGACTAGCGGGAGTAAGCACAGATACGCAGTATTTT.

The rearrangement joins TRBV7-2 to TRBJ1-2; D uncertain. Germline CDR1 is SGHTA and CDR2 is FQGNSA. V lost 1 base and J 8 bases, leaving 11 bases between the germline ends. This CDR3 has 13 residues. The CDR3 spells CASSLDRAYGYTF. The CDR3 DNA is TGTGCCAGCAGCTTAGATAGGGCATACGGCTACACCTTC.

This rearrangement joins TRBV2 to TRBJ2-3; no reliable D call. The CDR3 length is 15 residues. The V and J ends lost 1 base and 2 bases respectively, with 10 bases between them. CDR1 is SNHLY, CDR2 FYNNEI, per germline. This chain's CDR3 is CASSEEGGFTDTQYF. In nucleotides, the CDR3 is TGTGCCAGCAGTGAAGAGGGCGGTTTCACAGATACGCAGTATTTT.

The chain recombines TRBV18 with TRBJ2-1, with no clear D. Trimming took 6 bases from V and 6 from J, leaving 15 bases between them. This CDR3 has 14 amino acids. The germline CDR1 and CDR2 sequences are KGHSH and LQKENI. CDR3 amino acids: CASSALNLLNEQFF. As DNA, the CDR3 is TGTGCCAGCTCCGCACTCAACCTTCTCAATGAGCAGTTCTTC.

CDR3 residues: CSVRPSSYEQYF. The DNA of the CDR3 is TGCAGCGTTAGGCCGAGCTCCTACGAGCAGTACTTC. J is TRBJ2-7 and V is TRBV29-1; no firm D call. Germline V gene sequence: CDR1 SQVTM, CDR2 ANQGSEA. V gave up 5 bases and J gave up 0 bases, with 8 bases separating them. The CDR3 runs 12 residues.

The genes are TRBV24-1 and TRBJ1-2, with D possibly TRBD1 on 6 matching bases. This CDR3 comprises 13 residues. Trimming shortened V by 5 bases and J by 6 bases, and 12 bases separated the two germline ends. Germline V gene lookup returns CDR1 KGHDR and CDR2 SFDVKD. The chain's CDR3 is CATSVGGAHGYTF. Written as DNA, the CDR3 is TGTGCCACCAGTGTAGGGGGTGCTCATGGCTACACCTTC.

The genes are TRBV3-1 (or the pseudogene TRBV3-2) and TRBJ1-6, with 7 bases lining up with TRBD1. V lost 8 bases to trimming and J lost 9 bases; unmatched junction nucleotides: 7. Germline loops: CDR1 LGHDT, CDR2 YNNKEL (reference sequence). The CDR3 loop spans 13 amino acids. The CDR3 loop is CASQQGLSSPLHF. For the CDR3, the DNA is TGTGCCAGCCAACAGGGGTTAAGTTCACCCCTCCACTTT.

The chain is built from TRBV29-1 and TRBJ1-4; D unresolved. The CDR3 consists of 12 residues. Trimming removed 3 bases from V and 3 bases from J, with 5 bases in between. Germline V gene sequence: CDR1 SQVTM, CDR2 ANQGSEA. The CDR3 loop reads CSVEGSNEKLFF. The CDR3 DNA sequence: TGCAGCGTTGAGGGATCTAATGAAAAACTGTTTTTT.

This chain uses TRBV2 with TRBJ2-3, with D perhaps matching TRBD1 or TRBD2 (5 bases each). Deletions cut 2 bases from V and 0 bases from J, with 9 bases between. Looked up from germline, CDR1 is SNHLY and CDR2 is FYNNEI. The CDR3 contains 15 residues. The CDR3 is CASSEYRGSTDTQYF. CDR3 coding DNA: TGTGCCAGCAGTGAATATCGGGGCAGCACAGATACGCAGTATTTT.

CDR3 nucleotides: TGTGCCAGCAGCTTGGCTTTGAACGAGCAGTACTTC. Encoded protein: CASSLALNEQYF. The chain uses TRBV5-4 and TRBJ2-7, with D unresolved. The CDR3 spans 12 residues. The germline V gene has CDR1 SGHNT and CDR2 YYREEE (reference sequence). V dropped 0 bases and J dropped 5 bases, with 6 bases sitting between them.

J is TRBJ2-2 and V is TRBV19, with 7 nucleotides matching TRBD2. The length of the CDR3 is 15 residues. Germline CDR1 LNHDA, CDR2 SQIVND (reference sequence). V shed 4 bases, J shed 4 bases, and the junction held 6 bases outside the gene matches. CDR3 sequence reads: CASSRERGLTGELFF. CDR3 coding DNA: TGTGCCAGTAGTAGGGAGCGGGGACTCACCGGGGAGCTGTTTTTT.